The 7 T cell receptor beta chains given below trace back to one sample, sequenced in a study of glioma-infiltrating T cells. The iRepertoire nested amplicon-rescue multiplex PCR amplified TCR alpha and beta CDR3s from RNA. Each CDR3 protein gets one entry after TCRdb re-called the multiplex PCR reads with MiXCR. The sample holds around 99,000 distinct CDR3 sequences; less than 30% are singletons and the top ten take roughly 30%. What was sequenced was glioma tissue, nonneoplastic brain tissue, or PBMCs (not recorded which). These receptors all come from a human donor with low-grade glioma or glioblastoma, undergoing nonglioma brain surgery, or in good health (not recorded which).

Concerning this clonotype: Compared with germline, one end of the junction differs, possibly owing to a read error. The chain combines TRBV25-1 with TRBJ1-3, with D unresolved. The CDR3 totals 15 residues. Germline values: CDR1 MGHDK, CDR2 SYGVNS. The CDR3 is CASRFARNSGNTIYF. The CDR3 coding sequence is TGTGCCAGCCGCTTCGCCAGGAACTCTGGAAACACGATATATTTT. Together with reference TRBV25-1 and TRBJ1-3, the CDR3 gives the full variable domain: EADIYQTPRYLVIGTGKKITLECSQTMGHDKMYWYQQDPGMELHLIHYSYGVNSTEKGDLSSESTVSRIRTEHFPLTLESARPSHTSQYLCASRFARNSGNTIYFGEGSWLTVV.

This clonotype was observed many times. V is TRBV29-1 and J is TRBJ1-5; D is ambiguous. The CDR3 is 12 residues long. Germline V lookup: CDR1 SQVTM, CDR2 ANQGSEA. The CDR3 reads CSIGEGNQPQHF. In DNA form, the CDR3 reads TGCAGTATCGGGGAGGGCAATCAGCCCCAGCATTTT.

In this sample, this clonotype turned up many times. This chain uses TRBV24-1 with TRBJ1-1, with TRBD1 matching 10 bases. CDR1 KGHDR and CDR2 SFDVKD come from the germline V gene. V gave up 6 bases and J gave up 3 bases; unmatched junction bases: 6. The CDR3 consists of 15 residues. CDR3 sequence reads: CATSSPGTGDTEAFF. The CDR3 DNA is TGTGCCACCAGTTCCCCCGGGACAGGGGACACTGAAGCTTTCTTT.

As for this clonotype: A single base separates this from a much larger clone, so it may be a read error. The conserved phenylalanine or tryptophan is not found at the CDR3 terminus, so this likely reflects a read error. The V and J genes are TRBV29-1 and TRBJ2-5; 9 bases are a match to TRBD2. CDR1 is SQVTM, CDR2 ANQGSEA, per germline. This CDR3 has 13 residues. V dropped 5 bases and J dropped 5; count of bases not matched to a gene: 6. In DNA, the CDR3 is TGCAGCGTTATGACTAGCGGTTTTGAGACCCAGTACCTC. Translated: CSVMTSGFETQYL.

This clonotype was seen many times. The chain combines TRBV6-5 with TRBJ1-3; TRBD1 is a possible D gene (6 bases). V gave up 0 bases and J gave up 1 base, with 10 bases separating them. The CDR3 sequence is 16 residues long. Per germline, CDR1 MNHEY and CDR2 SVGAGI. The CDR3 loop reads CASSYSYRVSGNTIYF. The DNA for the CDR3 is TGTGCCAGCAGTTACTCGTACAGGGTGTCTGGAAACACCATATATTTT.

This clonotype came up many times. The chain carries TRBV27 and TRBJ2-7, with 9 bases that match TRBD1. The ends lost 5 bases at V and 4 bases at J; junction bases unmatched: 9. This CDR3 is 15 amino acids long. The germline gives CDR1 MNHEY, CDR2 SMNVEV (reference sequence). This CDR3 is CASSTPTGGRYEQYF. CDR3 sequence (DNA): TGTGCCAGCAGTACGCCGACAGGGGGGAGGTACGAGCAGTACTTC.

As for this clonotype: A read error may be the cause here, since a much bigger clone is one base away. This chain connects TRBV4-1 to TRBJ2-3; the match to TRBD1 covers 7 bases. Germline CDR1 and CDR2: MGHRA and YSYEKL. CDR3 size: 15 residues. CDR3 amino acids: CASSHQNSGTDMQYF. The DNA of the CDR3 is TGCGCCAGCAGCCATCAAAACTCAGGGACAGATATGCAGTATTTT.